These T cell receptor beta chains were read from a single sample in a study of cytomegalovirus exposure and HLA in healthy donors. Method: immunoSEQ multiplex PCR; TCRdb's copy keeps in-frame clones and lacks some. The profile shows 200,000 or so clones, 78% of them singletons. The sequenced sample was PBMCs. These TCRs come from a woman aged 25 to 45 in good health and CMV-seropositive. The CDR3 runs from the conserved cysteine through the conserved F or W. The D gene is left open where the match is weak. Clone size is given for some rows only: seen once, a few or many times, or a class if the clone is expanded.

size	D	V	J	CDR3	DNA
NA	NA	TRBV7-9	TRBJ2-3	CASSFSSGTDTQYF	TGTGCCAGCAGCTTTTCTAGCGGCACAGATACGCAGTATTTT
NA	NA	TRBV5-6	TRBJ2-5	CASSYGLPQETQYF	TGTGCCAGCAGCTACGGACTGCCCCAAGAGACCCAGTACTTC
once	NA	TRBV15	TRBJ1-5	CATSRSDQPQHF	TGTGCCACCAGCAGGTCTGATCAGCCCCAGCATTTT
NA	NA	TRBV18	TRBJ2-2	CASQPLANTGELFF	TGTGCCAGCCAGCCTCTAGCGAACACCGGGGAGCTGTTTTTT
once	TRBD1	TRBV11-2	TRBJ2-1	CASRTLQGASYNEQFF	TGTGCCAGCAGAACACTGCAGGGGGCTTCCTACAATGAGCAGTTCTTC
NA	NA	TRBV6-5	TRBJ2-7	CASSYRTASYEQYF	TGTGCCAGCAGTTACCGGACAGCTTCCTACGAGCAGTACTTC
NA	NA	TRBV10-3	TRBJ2-7	CAISESLQGYEQYF	TGTGCCATCAGTGAGTCCCTACAGGGTTACGAGCAGTACTTC
NA	NA	TRBV6-5	TRBJ1-2	CASSPTGGLYGYTF	TGTGCCAGCAGCCCTACTGGAGGACTCTATGGCTACACCTTC
NA	TRBD2	TRBV9	TRBJ2-7	CASSATSGTAHEQYF	TGTGCCAGCAGCGCGACTAGCGGGACCGCCCACGAGCAGTACTTC
once	NA	TRBV7-2	TRBJ2-7	CASSPHLGEQYF	TGTGCCAGCAGCCCGCACCTAGGCGAGCAGTACTTC
NA	NA	TRBV6-5	TRBJ2-2	CASSGRPTGELFF	TGTGCCAGCAGTGGGAGACCCACCGGGGAGCTGTTTTTT
NA	TRBD1	TRBV10-3	TRBJ1-5	CAISDRGSPRSNQPQHF	TGTGCCATCAGTGACAGGGGGTCCCCCCGTAGCAATCAGCCCCAGCATTTT
NA	NA	TRBV7-9	TRBJ1-4	CASSSDSLPEKLFF	TGTGCCAGCAGCTCGGACAGCCTGCCTGAAAAACTGTTTTTT
NA	NA	TRBV19	TRBJ2-7	CASSMPRGPNTYEQYF	TGTGCCAGTAGTATGCCCCGGGGTCCGAATACCTACGAGCAGTACTTC
NA	NA	TRBV14	TRBJ2-1	CASSQVLFNEQFF	TGTGCCAGCAGCCAAGTACTGTTCAATGAGCAGTTCTTC
NA	NA	TRBV6-1	TRBJ1-1	CAIPQVGDTEAFF	TGTGCCATCCCACAGGTTGGGGATACTGAAGCTTTCTTT
few	NA	TRBV6-5	TRBJ2-7	CASSYSLQSYEQYF	TGTGCCAGCAGTTACTCCCTGCAGTCCTACGAGCAGTACTTC
few	NA	TRBV4-2	TRBJ1-1	CASSQVPEGGQSEAFF	TGTGCCAGCAGCCAAGTTCCCGAGGGGGGGCAATCTGAAGCTTTCTTT
NA	TRBD1	TRBV7-8	TRBJ2-1	CASSFLRDRKYNEQFF	TGTGCCAGCAGCTTTCTCCGGGACAGAAAATACAATGAGCAGTTCTTC
NA	NA	TRBV19	TRBJ1-5	CASSEKAGQPQHF	TGTGCCAGTAGTGAAAAGGCAGGTCAGCCCCAGCATTTT
NA	NA	TRBV6-1	TRBJ2-3	CASSERGQFTDTQYF	TGTGCCAGCAGTGAGCGGGGACAGTTCACAGATACGCAGTATTTT
NA	NA	TRBV29-1	TRBJ1-4	CSVSPRGGYNEKLFF	TGCAGCGTGAGCCCTAGGGGGGGGTATAATGAAAAACTGTTTTTT
NA	TRBD1	TRBV18	TRBJ2-7	CASSPYGQGANEQYF	TGTGCCAGCTCACCTTATGGACAGGGGGCCAACGAGCAGTACTTC
NA	NA	TRBV5-1	TRBJ2-3	CASSFAGQSRTDTQYF	TGCGCCAGCAGCTTCGCCGGACAATCCCGCACAGATACGCAGTATTTT
NA	TRBD2	TRBV7-9	TRBJ2-5	CASSLDGSSGTQETQYF	TGTGCCAGCAGCTTAGACGGCTCTAGCGGGACTCAAGAGACCCAGTACTTC
few	NA	TRBV2	TRBJ1-5	CASSPIGGGIGHF	TGTGCCAGCAGCCCCATCGGGGGGGGAATCGGGCATTTT
once	NA	TRBV7-8	TRBJ1-2	CASSLTSTYGYTF	TGTGCCAGCAGCTTAACATCAACCTATGGCTACACCTTC
NA	NA	TRBV6-6	TRBJ2-3	CASWGEDTQYF	TGTGCCAGTTGGGGGGAAGATACGCAGTATTTT
NA	NA	TRBV11-2	TRBJ2-3	CASSLRGGRDTQYF	TGTGCCAGCAGCTTAAGGGGGGGCAGAGATACGCAGTATTTT
NA	NA	TRBV6-6	TRBJ1-4	CASRTLNEKLFF	TGTGCCAGCAGGACACTCAATGAAAAACTGTTTTTT
once	NA	TRBV7-2	TRBJ1-1	CASSPWGGAASEAFF	TGTGCCAGCAGCCCCTGGGGGGGGGCGGCGTCTGAAGCTTTCTTT
NA	TRBD1	TRBV5-3	TRBJ2-1	CARSTRDRYNEQFF	TGTGCCAGAAGCACGAGGGACAGATACAATGAGCAGTTCTTC
NA	NA	TRBV6-1	TRBJ1-2	CASSESSGGPRSGYTF	TGTGCCAGCAGTGAAAGTAGCGGGGGCCCGAGGAGTGGCTACACCTTC
NA	NA	TRBV7-9	TRBJ1-2	CASSLGRGINYGYTF	TGTGCCAGCAGCTTAGGACGGGGAATTAACTATGGCTACACCTTC
few	TRBD1	TRBV7-9	TRBJ1-6	CSSSPAPGQANSPLHF	TGTTCCAGCAGTCCAGCCCCGGGACAGGCGAATTCACCCCTCCACTTT
NA	NA	TRBV6-6	TRBJ1-2	CASSHRAEDGYTF	TGTGCCAGCAGTCACAGGGCTGAGGATGGCTACACCTTC
NA	NA	TRBV7-9	TRBJ1-2	CGSAHRGAEGYTF	TGTGGTTCAGCCCATCGGGGGGCGGAAGGCTACACCTTC
NA	TRBD2	TRBV7-9	TRBJ2-3	CASSHGAGGPDTQYF	TGTGCCAGCAGCCATGGGGCGGGGGGTCCAGATACGCAGTATTTT
NA	NA	TRBV6-4	TRBJ2-5	CASSDRTGTQYF	TGTGCCAGCAGTGACAGGACTGGGACCCAGTACTTC
once	TRBD2	TRBV6-5	TRBJ2-1	CASNRGREYNEQFF	TGTGCCAGCAACCGAGGGAGGGAGTACAATGAGCAGTTCTTC
NA	TRBD2	TRBV7-8	TRBJ2-7	CASSAREDGYEQYF	TGTGCCAGCAGCGCCCGGGAGGACGGGTACGAGCAGTACTTC
NA	TRBD2	TRBV5-1	TRBJ2-7	CASSLGLSKDEQYF	TGCGCCAGCAGTCTGGGACTATCGAAGGACGAGCAGTACTTC
NA	NA	TRBV6-5	TRBJ2-7	CASRGAGSSYEQYF	TGTGCCAGCAGAGGCGCGGGGTCTTCCTACGAGCAGTACTTC
NA	NA	TRBV29-1	TRBJ1-5	CSVGDKDQPQHF	TGCAGCGTGGGGGACAAAGATCAGCCCCAGCATTTT
NA	NA	TRBV28	TRBJ2-6	CASSAQGPTYSGANVLTF	TGTGCCAGCAGTGCCCAGGGGCCAACGTACTCTGGGGCCAACGTCCTGACTTTC
NA	TRBD1	TRBV27	TRBJ1-4	CASSPIGTGDEKLFF	TGTGCCAGCAGTCCTATCGGGACAGGGGATGAAAAACTGTTTTTT
few	NA	TRBV5-1	TRBJ2-1	CASSLASIANEQFF	TGCGCCAGCAGCTTGGCTAGCATTGCCAATGAGCAGTTCTTC
NA	TRBD2	TRBV13	TRBJ2-7	CASSLGGGLAGTEQYF	TGTGCCAGCAGCTTAGGAGGCGGTCTAGCGGGAACTGAGCAGTACTTC
NA	TRBD2	TRBV28	TRBJ2-7	CASSLGTSLEQYF	TGTGCCAGCAGTTTAGGGACTAGCCTCGAGCAGTACTTC
NA	NA	TRBV10-3	TRBJ2-2	CAMEGGGPATPDTGELFF	TGTGCCATGGAGGGAGGCGGACCGGCAACTCCGGACACCGGGGAGCTGTTTTTT
NA	NA	TRBV7-8	TRBJ1-2	CASSLGLGAGYGYTF	TGTGCCAGCAGCTTAGGGCTCGGTGCGGGATACGGCTACACCTTC
NA	NA	TRBV7-9	TRBJ1-1	CASSLVRQLSAEAFF	TGTGCCAGCAGCTTAGTGCGGCAGCTCAGCGCTGAAGCTTTCTTT
NA	NA	TRBV5-1	TRBJ1-4	CASSSVTGPGEKLFF	TGCGCCAGCAGCTCCGTCACAGGGCCAGGAGAAAAACTGTTTTTT
NA	TRBD2	TRBV19	TRBJ2-3	CASSSPGLAGQTDTQYF	TGTGCCAGTAGTTCCCCGGGACTAGCGGGCCAGACAGATACGCAGTATTTT
NA	NA	TRBV6-6	TRBJ1-2	CASSLTAGPDGYTF	TGTGCCAGCAGTCTCACGGCGGGACCCGATGGCTACACCTTC